This T cell receptor beta chain stems from a study of spatial heterogeneity in lung cancer. Study in general: Follow-up PBMC specimens underwent sequencing when available; their median timing was around 24 months after resection. The library had UMIs, and each TCR and UMI pair averaged more than ten raw reads. Notes on the study in general: Blood contained ubiquitous expanded tumor TCRs more at resection than at follow-up.

About this clonotype: Its matching antigen is unknown.

TCRdb fed the 5' RACE reads into MiXCR, producing one record per CDR3 protein. The sample yields 39,000 or so distinct CDR3 sequences, over 9.5% seen once. V trimming: 5 bases; J trimming: 4 bases; junction bases outside the gene matches: 5. The CDR3 loop spans 15 amino acids. Described time point: blood at routine non-recurrence follow-up after resection. Whole RNA, isolated from tumor, nontumor lung or frozen PBMC, was sequenced without prior sorting. This TCR derives from a female donor with early-stage non-small cell lung cancer. Sequenced material: PBMCs, taken at follow-up. The chain combines TRBV12-3 or TRBV12-4 with TRBJ2-3, with TRBD2 matching over 11 bases. In DNA, the CDR3 is TGTGCCAGCAGTAGACCGGGACTAGCGGCAGATACGCAGTATTTT. Amino acids: CASSRPGLAADTQYF.